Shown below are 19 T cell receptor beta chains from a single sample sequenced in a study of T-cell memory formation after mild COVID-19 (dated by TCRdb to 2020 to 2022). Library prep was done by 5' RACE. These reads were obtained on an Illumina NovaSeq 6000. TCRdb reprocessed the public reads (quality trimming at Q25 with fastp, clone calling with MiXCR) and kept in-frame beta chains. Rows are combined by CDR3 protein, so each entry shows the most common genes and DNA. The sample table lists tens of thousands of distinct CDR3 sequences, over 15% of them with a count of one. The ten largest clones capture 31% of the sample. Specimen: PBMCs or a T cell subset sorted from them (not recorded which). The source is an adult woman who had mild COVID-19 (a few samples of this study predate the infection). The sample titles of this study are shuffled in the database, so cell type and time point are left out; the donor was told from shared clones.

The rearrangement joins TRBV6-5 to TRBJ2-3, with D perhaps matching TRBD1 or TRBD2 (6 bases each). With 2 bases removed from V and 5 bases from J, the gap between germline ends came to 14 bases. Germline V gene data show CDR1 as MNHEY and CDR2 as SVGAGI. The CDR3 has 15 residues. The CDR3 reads CASSYGGQFLDTQYF. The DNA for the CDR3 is TGTGCCAGCAGTTACGGGGGGCAGTTTCTAGATACGCAGTATTTT.

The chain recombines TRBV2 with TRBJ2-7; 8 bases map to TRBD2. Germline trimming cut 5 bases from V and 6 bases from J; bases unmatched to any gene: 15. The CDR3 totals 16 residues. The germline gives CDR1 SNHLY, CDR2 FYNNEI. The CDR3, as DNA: TGTGCCAGCAGTCCGCCCCCGAGCGGGAGAATGGGCGAGCAGTACTTC. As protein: CASSPPPSGRMGEQYF.

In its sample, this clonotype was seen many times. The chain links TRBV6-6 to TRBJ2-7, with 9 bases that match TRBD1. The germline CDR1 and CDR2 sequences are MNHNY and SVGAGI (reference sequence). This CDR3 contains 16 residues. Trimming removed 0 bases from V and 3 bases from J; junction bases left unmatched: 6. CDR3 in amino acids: CASSYSWDRDYYEQYF. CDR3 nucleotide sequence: TGTGCCAGCAGTTACTCTTGGGACAGGGACTACTACGAGCAGTACTTC.

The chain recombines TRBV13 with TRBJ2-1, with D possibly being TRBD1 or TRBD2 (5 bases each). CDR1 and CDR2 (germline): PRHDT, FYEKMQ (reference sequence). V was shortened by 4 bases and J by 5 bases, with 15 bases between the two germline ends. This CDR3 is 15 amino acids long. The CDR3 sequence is CASSSGTPGDNEQFF. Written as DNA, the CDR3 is TGTGCCAGCAGCTCCGGGACCCCGGGTGACAATGAGCAGTTCTTC.

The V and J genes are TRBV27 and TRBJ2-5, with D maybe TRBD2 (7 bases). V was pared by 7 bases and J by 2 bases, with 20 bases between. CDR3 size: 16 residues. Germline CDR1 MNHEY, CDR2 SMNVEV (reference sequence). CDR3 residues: CASNPEGGGSQETQYF. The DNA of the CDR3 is TGTGCCAGCAACCCCGAAGGGGGGGGTTCACAAGAGACCCAGTACTTC.

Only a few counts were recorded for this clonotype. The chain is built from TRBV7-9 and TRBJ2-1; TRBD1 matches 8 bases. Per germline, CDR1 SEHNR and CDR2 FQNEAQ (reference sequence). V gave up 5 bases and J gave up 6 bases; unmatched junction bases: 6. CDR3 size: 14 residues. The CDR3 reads CASSPTTGGNEQFF. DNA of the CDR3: TGTGCCAGCAGCCCAACAACAGGGGGCAATGAGCAGTTCTTC.

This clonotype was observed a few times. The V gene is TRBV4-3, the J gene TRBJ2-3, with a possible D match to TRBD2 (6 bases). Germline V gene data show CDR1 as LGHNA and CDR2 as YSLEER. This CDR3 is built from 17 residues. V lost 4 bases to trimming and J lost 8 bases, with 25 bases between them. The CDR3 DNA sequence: TGCGCCAGCAGCCCAGCCTTCGGTGGGCCACTAGCACGTACGCAGTATTTT. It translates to CASSPAFGGPLARTQYF.

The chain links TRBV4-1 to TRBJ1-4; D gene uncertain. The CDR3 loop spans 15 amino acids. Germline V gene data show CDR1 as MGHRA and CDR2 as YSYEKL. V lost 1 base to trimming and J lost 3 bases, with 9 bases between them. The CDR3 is CASSQVRGSNEKLFF. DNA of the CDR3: TGCGCCAGCAGCCAAGTTCGGGGATCTAATGAAAAACTGTTTTTT.

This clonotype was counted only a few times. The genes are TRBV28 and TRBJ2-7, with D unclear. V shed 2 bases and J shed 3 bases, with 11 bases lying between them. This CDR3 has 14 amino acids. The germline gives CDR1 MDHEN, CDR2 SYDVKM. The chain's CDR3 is CASSLRRPGYEQYF. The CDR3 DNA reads TGTGCCAGCAGTTTACGCCGCCCGGGCTACGAGCAGTACTTC. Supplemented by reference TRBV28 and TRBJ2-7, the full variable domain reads DVKVTQSSRYLVKRTGEKVFLECVQDMDHENMFWYRQDPGLGLRLIYFSYDVKMKEKGDIPEGYSVSREKKERFSLILESASTNQTSMYLCASSLRRPGYEQYFGPGTRLTVT.

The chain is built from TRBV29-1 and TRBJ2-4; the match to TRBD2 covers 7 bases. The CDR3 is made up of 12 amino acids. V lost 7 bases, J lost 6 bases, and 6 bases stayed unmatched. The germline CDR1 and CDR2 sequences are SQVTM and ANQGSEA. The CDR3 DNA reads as TGCAGCGCCTACGGGGGGATAAACATTCAGTACTTC. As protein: CSAYGGINIQYF.

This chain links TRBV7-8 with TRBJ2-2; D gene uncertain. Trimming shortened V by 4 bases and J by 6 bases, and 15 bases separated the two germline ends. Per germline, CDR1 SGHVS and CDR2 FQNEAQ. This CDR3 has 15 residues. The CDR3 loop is CASSSIVSVAGELFF. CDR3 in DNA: TGTGCCAGCAGCTCAATCGTGTCGGTAGCCGGGGAGCTGTTTTTT.

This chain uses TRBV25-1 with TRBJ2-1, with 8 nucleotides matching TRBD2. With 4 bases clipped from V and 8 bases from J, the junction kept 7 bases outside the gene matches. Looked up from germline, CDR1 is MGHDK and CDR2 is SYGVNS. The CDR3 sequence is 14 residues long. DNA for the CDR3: TGTGCCAGCAGTGGGGGGAATAGCGGGGATGAGCAGTTCTTC. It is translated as CASSGGNSGDEQFF.

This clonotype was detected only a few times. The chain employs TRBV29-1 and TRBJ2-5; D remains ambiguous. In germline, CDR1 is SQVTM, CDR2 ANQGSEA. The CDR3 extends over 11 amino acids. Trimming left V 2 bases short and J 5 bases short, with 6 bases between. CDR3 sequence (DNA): TGCAGCGTTGAAATGTGGGAGACCCAGTACTTC. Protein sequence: CSVEMWETQYF.

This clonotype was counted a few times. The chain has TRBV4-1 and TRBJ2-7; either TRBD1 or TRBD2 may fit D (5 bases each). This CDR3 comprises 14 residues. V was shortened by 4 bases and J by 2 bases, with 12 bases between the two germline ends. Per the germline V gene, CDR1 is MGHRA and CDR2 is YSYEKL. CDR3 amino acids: CASSLSGTAYEQYF. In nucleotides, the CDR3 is TGCGCCAGCAGCCTTTCCGGGACGGCCTACGAGCAGTACTTC.

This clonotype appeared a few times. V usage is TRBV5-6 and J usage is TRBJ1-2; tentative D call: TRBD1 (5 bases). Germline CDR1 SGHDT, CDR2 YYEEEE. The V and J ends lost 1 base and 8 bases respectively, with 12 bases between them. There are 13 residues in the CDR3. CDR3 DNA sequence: TGTGCCAGCAGCTTGCGAGGGGATAGGGGCTACACCTTC. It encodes CASSLRGDRGYTF.

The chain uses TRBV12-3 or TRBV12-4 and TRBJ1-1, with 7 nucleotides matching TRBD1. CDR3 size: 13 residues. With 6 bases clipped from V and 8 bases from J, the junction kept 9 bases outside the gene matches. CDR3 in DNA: TGTGCCAGCAGGGGGACAGTTCTAGAGGAAGCTTTCTTT. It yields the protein CASRGTVLEEAFF.

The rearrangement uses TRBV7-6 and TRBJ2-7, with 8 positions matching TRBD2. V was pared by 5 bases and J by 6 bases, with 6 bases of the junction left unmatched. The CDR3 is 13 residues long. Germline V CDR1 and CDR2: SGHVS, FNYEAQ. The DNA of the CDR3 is TGTGCCAGCAGCCCTAGCGGGTCGGTCGAGCAGTACTTC. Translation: CASSPSGSVEQYF.

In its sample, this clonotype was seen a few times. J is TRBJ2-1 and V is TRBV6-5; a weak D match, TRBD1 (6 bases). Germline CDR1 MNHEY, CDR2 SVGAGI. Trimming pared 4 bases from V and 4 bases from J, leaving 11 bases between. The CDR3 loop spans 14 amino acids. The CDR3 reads CASSLETGYNEQFF. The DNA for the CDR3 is TGTGCCAGCAGTTTAGAGACAGGTTACAATGAGCAGTTCTTC.

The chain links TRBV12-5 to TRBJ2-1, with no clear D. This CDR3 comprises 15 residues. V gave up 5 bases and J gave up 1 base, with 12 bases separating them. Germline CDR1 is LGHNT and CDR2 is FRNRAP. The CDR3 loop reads CASGPPLESYNEQFF. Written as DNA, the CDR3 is TGTGCTAGTGGTCCCCCCCTGGAATCCTACAATGAGCAGTTCTTC.